Sequencing of this T cell receptor (beta chain) was carried out in a study of blood T cell repertoires in COVID-19. Trimming removed 5 bases from V and 4 bases from J; junction bases left unmatched: 6. The CDR3 sequence is 15 residues long. CDR1 and CDR2 from the germline V gene are MDHEN and SYDVKM. The assay was immunoSEQ multiplex PCR, and TCRdb's table has in-frame clones only and misses some. The sample shows about 180,000 clones, 85% to 90% of them seen only once. The receptor's source is a person aged 70 to 85 with COVID-19, enrolled during active disease. This chain links TRBV28 with TRBJ2-1, with 9 bases fitting TRBD2. Sequenced: peripheral blood. CDR3 loop: CASSPAGGPYNEQFF. The CDR3 coding sequence is TGTGCCAGCAGTCCCGCGGGGGGGCCTTACAATGAGCAGTTCTTC.